This T cell receptor (beta chain) was obtained from a study of T cells expressing NK-cell markers. The CDR3 runs 14 residues. Each CDR3 protein gets one entry in TCRdb, which reprocessed the 5' RACE reads and gives no DNA. This sample's clone table lists about 460,000 distinct CDR3 sequences. The chain has TRBV12-3 or TRBV12-4 and TRBJ2-2; the TCRdb D gene call, TRBD2, has no DNA to confirm it. This TCR was sampled from a woman in her forties or fifties in good health. Sequencing was carried out using blood T cells: a sorted CD56 or NKG2C T cell subset, CD4+ or CD8+ T cells, or bulk PBMC T cells (not recorded which). The CDR3 sequence is CASSSGTLRGELFF.